In its sample, the clone carrying this T cell receptor beta chain was seen a few times. Trimming stripped 3 bases from V and 8 bases from J, with 11 bases between. This CDR3 has 13 amino acids. Germline V CDR1 and CDR2: ENHRY, SYGVKD. TCRdb used MiXCR to reprocess the RT-PCR reads, holding one entry per CDR3 protein. The data show fewer than 800,000 distinct CDR3 sequences, with 11% to 15% seen just once and roughly 4% held by the top ten. The sequencing input was memory CD4+ T cells from blood. The rearrangement links TRBV10-3 to TRBJ2-1; possible D gene TRBD2, 6 bases. The clonotype was recovered from a female donor in good health, serving as a healthy control. In DNA, the CDR3 is TGTGCCATCAGTGAACTGTCGGGGGATGAGCAGTTCTTC. Protein: CAISELSGDEQFF.